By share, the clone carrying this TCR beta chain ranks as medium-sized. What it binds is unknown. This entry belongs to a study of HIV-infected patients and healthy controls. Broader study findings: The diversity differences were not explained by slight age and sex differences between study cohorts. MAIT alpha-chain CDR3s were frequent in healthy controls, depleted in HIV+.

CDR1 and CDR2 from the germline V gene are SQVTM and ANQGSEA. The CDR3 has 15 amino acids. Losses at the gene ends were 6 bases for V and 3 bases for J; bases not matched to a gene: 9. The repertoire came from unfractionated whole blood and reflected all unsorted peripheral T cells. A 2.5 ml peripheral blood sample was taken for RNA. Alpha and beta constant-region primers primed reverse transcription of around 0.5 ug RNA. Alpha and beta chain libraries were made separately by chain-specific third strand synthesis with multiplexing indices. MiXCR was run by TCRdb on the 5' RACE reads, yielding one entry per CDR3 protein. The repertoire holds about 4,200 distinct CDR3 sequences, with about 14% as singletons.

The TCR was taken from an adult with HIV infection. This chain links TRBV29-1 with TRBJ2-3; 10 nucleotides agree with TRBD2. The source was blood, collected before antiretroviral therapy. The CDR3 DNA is TGCAGCGTGTTTATAGCGGGAGGTACTACAGATACGCAGTATTTT. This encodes CSVFIAGGTTDTQYF.